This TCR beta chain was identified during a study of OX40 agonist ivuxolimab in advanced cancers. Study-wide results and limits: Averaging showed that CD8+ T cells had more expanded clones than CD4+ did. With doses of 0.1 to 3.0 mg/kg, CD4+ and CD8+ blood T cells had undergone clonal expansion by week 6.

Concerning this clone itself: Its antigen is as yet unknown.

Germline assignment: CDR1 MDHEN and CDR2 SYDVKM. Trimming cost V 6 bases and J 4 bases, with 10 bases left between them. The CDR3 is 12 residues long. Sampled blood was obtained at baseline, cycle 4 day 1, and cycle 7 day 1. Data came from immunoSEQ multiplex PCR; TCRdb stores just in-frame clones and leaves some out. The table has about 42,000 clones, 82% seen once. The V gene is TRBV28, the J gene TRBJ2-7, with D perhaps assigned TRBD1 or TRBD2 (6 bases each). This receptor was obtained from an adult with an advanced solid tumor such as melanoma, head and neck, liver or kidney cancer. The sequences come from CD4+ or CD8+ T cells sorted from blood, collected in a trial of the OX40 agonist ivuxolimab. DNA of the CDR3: TGTGCCAGCAGCTGGGGGGCATACGAGCAGTACTTC. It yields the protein CASSWGAYEQYF.